Presented here are 30 T cell receptor beta chains from one specimen sequenced in a study of OX40 agonist ivuxolimab in advanced cancers. Here immunoSEQ multiplex PCR was the method, and the copy in TCRdb shows in-frame clones only, minus some. Of some 58,000 clones in the sample, about 88% were seen once. Sequenced material: CD4+ or CD8+ T cells sorted from blood, taken in a trial of the OX40 agonist ivuxolimab. The source of these receptors is an adult with an advanced solid tumor such as melanoma, head and neck, liver or kidney cancer.

The chain is built from TRBV4-1 and TRBJ1-1; no firm D call. The germline V gene encodes CDR1 MGHRA and CDR2 YSYEKL. The germline V and J ends were trimmed by 3 bases and 5 bases, with 13 bases remaining between them. This CDR3 has 14 amino acids. CDR3 DNA: TGCGCCAGCAGCCACGGACTTAGAAGAACTGAAGCTTTCTTT. Its translation: CASSHGLRRTEAFF.

The rearrangement uses TRBV19 and TRBJ1-6; 7 bases are a match to TRBD1. The CDR3 has 16 amino acids. V lost 3 bases to trimming and J lost 4 bases; unmatched junction nucleotides: 6. Germline V CDR1 and CDR2: LNHDA, SQIVND (reference sequence). CDR3 loop: CASSMSSGGYNSPLHF. As DNA, the CDR3 is TGTGCCAGTAGTATGTCGTCAGGGGGTTATAATTCACCCCTCCACTTT.

The rearrangement uses TRBV20-1 and TRBJ2-3, with a possible D match to TRBD1 (5 bases). Germline loops: CDR1 DFQATT, CDR2 SNEGSKA (reference sequence). The CDR3 loop spans 11 amino acids. V dropped 6 bases and J dropped 5 bases, with 9 bases sitting between them. CDR3 residues: CSANRGDTQYF. The CDR3 DNA reads TGCAGTGCGAATAGGGGAGATACGCAGTATTTT.

As DNA, the CDR3 is TGTGCCAGCAGCTTTTGGACCATGGCAGGGGGCAATGAGCAGTTCTTC. Residues: CASSFWTMAGGNEQFF. The chain uses TRBV5-6 and TRBJ2-1, with 7 bases fitting TRBD1. Germline CDR1 and CDR2: SGHDT and YYEEEE. This CDR3 comprises 16 residues. V lost 2 bases to trimming and J lost 6 bases; unmatched junction nucleotides: 11. Based on the CDR3 plus reference TRBV5-6 and TRBJ2-1, the full variable domain is DAGVTQSPTHLIKTRGQQVTLRCSPKSGHDTVSWYQQALGQGPQFIFQYYEEEERQRGNFPDRFSGHQFPNYSSELNVNALLLGDSALYLCASSFWTMAGGNEQFFGPGTRLTVL.

This chain joins TRBV2 and TRBJ2-6; perhaps TRBD1 as D (6 bases). The V gene lost 6 bases and the J gene lost 0 bases, with 9 bases spanning the gap. This CDR3 has 15 residues. The germline V gene has CDR1 SNHLY and CDR2 FYNNEI. Here the CDR3 reads CASSKDSSGANVLTF. The CDR3 region has the DNA TGTGCCAGCAGCAAGGACAGCTCTGGGGCCAACGTCCTGACTTTC. The complete variable domain, with remaining parts taken from reference TRBV2 and TRBJ2-6, reads EPEVTQTPSHQVTQMGQEVILRCVPISNHLYFYWYRQILGQKVEFLVSFYNNEISEKSEIFDDQFSVERPDGSNFTLKIRSTKLEDSAMYFCASSKDSSGANVLTFGAGSRLTVL.

V usage is TRBV30 and J usage is TRBJ2-6; a weak D match, TRBD1 (5 bases). The length of the CDR3 is 17 residues. Trimming stripped 8 bases from V and 2 bases from J, with 22 bases between. Germline CDR1 is GTSNPN and CDR2 is SVGIG (reference sequence). The CDR3 DNA follows: TGTGCCCTGGATCCAGCGCAGGGTAACCCTGGGGCCAACGTCCTGACTTTC. It specifies CALDPAQGNPGANVLTF.

This chain uses TRBV7-2 with TRBJ2-1, with 14 bases fitting TRBD2. This CDR3 spans 17 amino acids. In germline, CDR1 is SGHTA, CDR2 FQGNSA. Trimming took 5 bases from V and 0 from J; bases not matched to a gene: 3. The CDR3 loop reads CASSPGTSGSSYNEQFF. DNA of the CDR3: TGTGCCAGCAGCCCCGGGACTAGCGGGAGCTCCTACAATGAGCAGTTCTTC.

The sample holds a few counts of this clone. The genes are TRBV4-1 and TRBJ2-7, with D possibly matching TRBD2 (6 bases). Germline CDR1 and CDR2: MGHRA and YSYEKL. This CDR3 contains 12 residues. Trimming left V 4 bases short and J 7 bases short, with 11 bases between. In DNA, the CDR3 is TGCGCCAGCAGCCGAGTAGGAGGGGAGCAGTACTTC. As protein: CASSRVGGEQYF.

This clone was found a few times. The genes are TRBV28 and TRBJ2-3; D is possibly TRBD1 (6 bases). Trimming cost V 8 bases and J 0 bases, with 21 bases left between them. Germline loops: CDR1 MDHEN, CDR2 SYDVKM. The CDR3 loop spans 17 amino acids. This chain's CDR3 is CASPPSQGLSSTDTQYF. CDR3 DNA: TGTGCCAGCCCCCCCTCACAGGGTCTCTCTAGCACAGATACGCAGTATTTT.

V usage is TRBV7-6 and J usage is TRBJ2-5; D is unresolved. V was trimmed by 1 base and J by 7 bases, leaving 13 bases between them. The CDR3 covers 14 residues. Germline V gene sequence: CDR1 SGHVS, CDR2 FNYEAQ. This CDR3 reads CASSLGAGTATQYF. The CDR3, as DNA: TGTGCCAGCAGCTTAGGGGCAGGCACAGCGACCCAGTACTTC. The complete variable domain, with remaining parts taken from reference TRBV7-6 and TRBJ2-5, reads GAGVSQSPRYKVTKRGQDVALRCDPISGHVSLYWYRQALGQGPEFLTYFNYEAQQDKSGLPNDRFSAERPEGSISTLTIQRTEQRDSAMYRCASSLGAGTATQYFGPGTRLLVL.

This chain uses TRBV21-1 with TRBJ2-7; the DNA was not compared with TRBD2, the D call given in the table. TRBV21-1 is labeled a pseudogene. The length of the CDR3 is 20 residues. Here the CDR3 DNA reads TGTGCCAGCAGCAAAGACCTTCAGCTCCCTCTAGCGGGAGTGTTCTACGAGCAGTACTTC. Translation gives CASSKDLQLPLAGVFYEQYF.

V usage is TRBV27 and J usage is TRBJ2-7; D may be TRBD1 (6 bases). The germline V and J ends were trimmed by 5 bases and 2 bases, with 16 bases remaining between them. Germline V lookup: CDR1 MNHEY, CDR2 SMNVEV (reference sequence). The CDR3 is made up of 15 amino acids. The CDR3: CASSLKTGETYEQYF. CDR3 nucleotides: TGTGCCAGCAGTCTGAAGACAGGAGAGACCTACGAGCAGTACTTC.

The chain uses TRBV6-6 and TRBJ1-1; TRBD1 is a possible D gene (6 bases). CDR1 and CDR2 from the germline V gene are MNHNY and SVGAGI (reference sequence). Trimming pared 7 bases from V and 4 bases from J, leaving 13 bases between. CDR3 length equals 13 residues. The CDR3: CASKQGQTTEAFF. For the CDR3, the DNA is TGTGCCAGCAAGCAGGGGCAGACCACTGAAGCTTTCTTT.

The chain carries TRBV7-2 and TRBJ2-3, with D perhaps assigned TRBD1 or TRBD2 (6 bases each). Germline CDR1 and CDR2: SGHTA and FQGNSA. The CDR3 extends over 17 amino acids. V was pared by 5 bases and J by 1 base, with 19 bases between. In DNA form, the CDR3 reads TGTGCCAGCAGCCACAAGAGCACCGGGGGCGGCACAGATACGCAGTATTTT. This sequence encodes CASSHKSTGGGTDTQYF.

Here the CDR3 reads CAWSHGETQYF. The CDR3 region has the DNA TGTGCCTGGAGCCACGGGGAGACCCAGTACTTC. This chain connects TRBV30 to TRBJ2-5; D gene unclear. Germline assignment: CDR1 GTSNPN and CDR2 SVGIG (reference sequence). Trimming cost V 3 bases and J 5 bases, with 7 bases left between them. The CDR3 is 11 amino acids.

The chain employs TRBV9 and TRBJ1-5; D remains ambiguous. The CDR3 consists of 15 residues. The germline gives CDR1 SGDLS, CDR2 YYNGEE. Trimming shortened V by 0 bases and J by 3 bases, and 10 bases separated the two germline ends. The chain's CDR3 is CASSVGKGVNQPQHF. In DNA, the CDR3 is TGTGCCAGCAGCGTAGGCAAGGGCGTCAATCAGCCCCAGCATTTT.

The rearrangement uses TRBV7-9 and TRBJ2-7; TRBD1 agrees at 8 bases. Germline V gene data show CDR1 as SEHNR and CDR2 as FQNEAQ (reference sequence). Trimming at V came to 4 bases and at J to 6 bases, leaving 5 bases not matched to a gene. There are 13 residues in the CDR3. CDR3 DNA sequence: TGTGCCAGCAGCTCAGGGGGCCAGGGCGAGCAGTACTTC. It is translated as CASSSGGQGEQYF. Full variable domain (remainder filled in from reference TRBV7-9 and TRBJ2-7): DTGVSQNPRHKITKRGQNVTFRCDPISEHNRLYWYRQTLGQGPEFLTYFQNEAQLEKSRLLSDRFSAERPKGSFSTLEIQRTEQGDSAMYLCASSSGGQGEQYFGPGTRLTVT.

The chain is built from TRBV12-5 and TRBJ2-7, with 9 bases lining up with TRBD1. V was pared by 5 bases and J by 5 bases, with 13 bases of the junction left unmatched. The CDR3 runs 16 residues. The germline gives CDR1 LGHNT, CDR2 FRNRAP. CDR3 sequence: CASGRGTGHLPNEQYF. In nucleotides, the CDR3 is TGTGCTAGTGGTCGGGGGACAGGGCATCTCCCTAACGAGCAGTACTTC.

The gene calls are TRBV29-1 and TRBJ2-1, with TRBD2 matching 12 bases. The V gene end was trimmed by 7 bases and the J gene end by 15 bases; junction bases not matched to a gene: 13. This CDR3 has 13 amino acids. Germline CDR1 and CDR2: SQVTM and ANQGSEA. CDR3 DNA sequence: TGCAGCGGCAAGACTAGCGGGAGAGATGGGGGGTTCTTC. It is translated as CSGKTSGRDGGFF.

The chain has TRBV5-1 and TRBJ1-2; D perhaps matches TRBD1 (5 bases). The germline CDR1 and CDR2 sequences are SGHRS and YFSETQ. The CDR3 is made up of 14 amino acids. Trimming took 4 bases from V and 2 from J, leaving 12 bases between them. CDR3 sequence (DNA): TGCGCCAGCAGCCCAGGTTGGGACAACTATGGCTACACCTTC. Translation gives CASSPGWDNYGYTF.

CDR3 in amino acids: CASSLGLAGAPTETQYF. The CDR3 coding sequence is TGTGCCAGCAGCTTAGGGCTAGCGGGAGCTCCGACAGAGACCCAGTACTTC. J is TRBJ2-5 and V is TRBV7-3, with 10 nucleotides matching TRBD2. The CDR3 extends over 17 amino acids. Germline loops: CDR1 SGHTA, CDR2 FQGTGA. The J segment lost 4 bases and the V segment lost 2 bases, leaving 10 bases of the junction unmatched.

As regards this clone: The same CDR3 also results from other DNA sequences found in this sample. The chain recombines TRBV6-5 with TRBJ1-3, with D perhaps matching TRBD1 (5 bases). Germline CDR1 reads MNHEY; CDR2 reads SVGAGI. The CDR3 contains 13 residues. Trimming removed 5 bases from V and 4 bases from J, with 9 bases in between. In nucleotides, the CDR3 is TGTGCCAGCAGTACGGGGCCCGGAAACACCATATATTTT. It specifies CASSTGPGNTIYF.

The chain joins TRBV14 to TRBJ1-6, with a weak D call TRBD1 (5 bases). Germline V gives CDR1 SGHDN, CDR2 FVKESK. The CDR3 has 14 amino acids. The V and J ends lost 1 base and 13 bases respectively, with 14 bases between them. CDR3 region: CASSQVGGFTPLHF. The CDR3 DNA reads as TGTGCCAGCAGCCAAGTTGGGGGTTTTACGCCCCTCCACTTT. Drawing the rest from reference TRBV14 and TRBJ1-6, the complete variable domain is EAGVTQFPSHSVIEKGQTVTLRCDPISGHDNLYWYRRVMGKEIKFLLHFVKESKQDESGMPNNRFLAERTGGTYSTLKVQPAELEDSGVYFCASSQVGGFTPLHFGNGTRLTVT.

V usage is TRBV27 and J usage is TRBJ1-2; 7 positions match TRBD1. The junction had 12 bases not matched to a gene; V was cut back by 0 bases and J by 8 bases. The CDR3 covers 16 residues. Per the germline V gene, CDR1 is MNHEY and CDR2 is SMNVEV (reference sequence). The CDR3 DNA reads as TGTGCCAGCAGTTTATCGAATCCGGGACAGTCGGGGGGCTACACCTTC. Protein sequence: CASSLSNPGQSGGYTF.

V is TRBV19 and J is TRBJ2-5; D is undetermined. The V end was cut by 6 bases, the J end by 4 bases, with 12 bases between. The CDR3 runs 13 residues. The germline V gene has CDR1 LNHDA and CDR2 SQIVND (reference sequence). CDR3 nucleotides: TGTGCCAGTAGCTTTACCCAGCGAGAGACCCAGTACTTC. This translates into CASSFTQRETQYF.

The chain links TRBV7-3 to TRBJ2-5; no firm D call. V lost 1 base to trimming and J lost 4 bases, with 13 bases between them. The CDR3 loop spans 15 amino acids. Germline CDR1 and CDR2: SGHTA and FQGTGA. The CDR3 loop is CASSLRADWGETQYF. The CDR3 DNA reads TGTGCCAGCAGCTTAAGGGCGGATTGGGGAGAGACCCAGTACTTC.

The chain uses TRBV25-1 and TRBJ1-4; D is possibly TRBD1 (6 bases). The germline gives CDR1 MGHDK, CDR2 SYGVNS. This CDR3 has 13 residues. Trimming left V 6 bases short and J 5 bases short, with 10 bases between. The CDR3 loop reads CASRDSVNEKLFF. CDR3 coding DNA: TGTGCCAGCAGGGACAGCGTGAATGAAAAACTGTTTTTT.

The chain uses TRBV5-1 and TRBJ2-1, with a possible D match to TRBD2 (6 bases). The CDR3 totals 15 residues. Trimming shortened V by 2 bases and J by 0 bases, and 9 bases separated the two germline ends. Germline CDR1 SGHRS, CDR2 YFSETQ. The CDR3 here is CASSFAGNSYNEQFF. CDR3 nucleotide sequence: TGCGCCAGCAGCTTCGCGGGGAACTCCTACAATGAGCAGTTCTTC.

The V call is TRBV9, the J call TRBJ1-2; D gene ambiguous. Trimming stripped 7 bases from V and 7 bases from J, with 2 bases between. The CDR3 is 8 residues long. CDR1 is SGDLS, CDR2 YYNGEE, per germline. The CDR3 DNA reads TGTGCCAGCGGTGGCTACACCTTC. Residues: CASGGYTF.

V usage is TRBV6-1 and J usage is TRBJ1-2, with D perhaps TRBD1 (6 bases). Germline V gene data show CDR1 as MNHNS and CDR2 as SASEGT. There are 14 residues in the CDR3. Trimming took off 7 bases at V and 4 bases at J, with 16 bases between the two ends. The CDR3 sequence: CASNGQLYLYGYTF. The CDR3 DNA reads TGTGCCAGCAATGGACAGCTCTACCTCTATGGCTACACCTTC.